Below, one T cell receptor beta chain is given with its context. Its antigen is currently not known. There are no base qualities to consult, and no much larger clone falls within one base. These data are taken from a study of blood T cell repertoires in COVID-19 (TCRdb year 2020). Looking at the study overall: Samples from collaborators originated in the United States, Italy and Spain and spanned both the acute and convalescent phases of COVID-19. The prospective study material was composed of cDNA or gDNA derived from T cells, B-cell-depleted T cells, or PBMCs. Deeply sampled blood TCRbeta repertoires from subjects exposed to, actively infected with, or recovered from COVID-19 were included in the dataset. The repertoires were released in a freely available public database meant as a resource for research on the immune response to SARS-CoV-2. The samples were drawn from the first 160 participants of the ongoing ImmuneRACE study and from some 1,300 subjects provided by 6 global collaborators. Sample metadata almost always included a de-identified subject ID, COVID-19 status, age in years and sex. Where available, HLA class I and class II types were obtained from metadata supplied by the sample provider rather than from assay-based typing.

TCRbeta CDR3 regions were amplified from genomic DNA using the immunoSEQ Assay, a bias-controlled multiplex PCR. Regarding the original processing steps: Within the assay, amplification of reference gene primers was used to estimate how many nucleated cells each sample contained. Sequence reads were collapsed and filtered to measure the absolute abundance of every unique TCRbeta CDR3 rearrangement. For each sample, productive Simpson clonality was calculated by taking the square root of Simpson's diversity index across productive rearrangements. TCRdb took over this immuneACCESS table, retaining in-frame rearrangements with V and J assigned. Such tables are incomplete; in checked studies, under half of the missing clones stem from an unresolved V gene, and the remainder is unexplained. The V and J calls and clone size come from that table; D and trimming were worked out from the DNA. The sample data list some 28,000 clones, and less than 90% of these were observed just once. Together, the top ten hold roughly 25% of the sample.

The investigation overall reported the following: The amount of clinical and demographic metadata varied by source and participant and was provided uncurated.

V is trimmed back by 5 bases and J by 3 bases, and the junction contains 6 bases that no gene match accounts for. The cysteine opens and the phenylalanine closes a CDR3 of 16 amino acids. Only CDR3 DNA remains: 48 bases, in frame from the first base. Via the germline V gene, CDR1 is SGHAT and CDR2 FQNNGV. Whole blood was collected in K2EDTA tubes by collaborating institutions according to the institutions' own protocols. For TCRbeta analysis, collaborator samples were shipped as frozen whole blood, as isolated PBMCs, or as DNA extracted from either sample type. Sequenced sample: peripheral blood. This clonotype originated in a human donor in a cohort sampled during active COVID-19. The sequence joins TRBV11-2 to TRBJ2-1; TRBD2 lines up with 11 middle nucleotides. The CDR3 protein sequence reads: CASSRTGTSGYNEQFF. The nucleotide sequence reads TGTGCCAGCAGCCGAACCGGGACTAGCGGCTACAATGAGCAGTTCTTC.